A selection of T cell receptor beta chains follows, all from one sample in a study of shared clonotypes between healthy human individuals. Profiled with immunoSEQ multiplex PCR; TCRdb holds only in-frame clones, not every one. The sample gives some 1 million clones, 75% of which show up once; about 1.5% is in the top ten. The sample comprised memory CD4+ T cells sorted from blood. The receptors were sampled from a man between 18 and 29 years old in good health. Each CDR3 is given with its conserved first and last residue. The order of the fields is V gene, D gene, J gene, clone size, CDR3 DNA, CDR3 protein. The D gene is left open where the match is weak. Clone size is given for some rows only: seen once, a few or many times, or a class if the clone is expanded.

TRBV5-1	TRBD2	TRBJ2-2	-	TGCGCCAGCAGCCCCGGCGGTAGCGGGGGGTCGCGCACCGGGGAGCTGTTTTTT	CASSPGGSGGSRTGELFF
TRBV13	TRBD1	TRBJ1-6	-	TGTGCCAGCAGCCTTAGGACCCGACAGGGGGCGAGGTCACCCCTCCACTTT	CASSLRTRQGARSPLHF
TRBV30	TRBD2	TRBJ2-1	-	TGTGCCTGGAGAGGGGGACTAGCCTCCTACAATGAGCAGTTCTTC	CAWRGGLASYNEQFF
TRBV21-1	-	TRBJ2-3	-	TGTGCCAGCAGCCTACCACAGGGCAGCACAGATACGCAGTATTTT	CASSLPQGSTDTQYF
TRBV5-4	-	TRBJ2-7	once	TGTGCCAGCAGCCCCTTAGGTTTACTGGCGAGCACCTCCTACGAGCAGTACTTC	CASSPLGLLASTSYEQYF
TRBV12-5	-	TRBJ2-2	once	TGTGCTAGTGGTTTGGTTCAGGGCCCTGCCGGGGAGCTGTTTTTT	CASGLVQGPAGELFF
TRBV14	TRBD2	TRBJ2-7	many	TGTGCCAGCAGCCAAGAAACTAGCGGGAGGCCGAATAGGAGGGAGCAGTACTTC	CASSQETSGRPNRREQYF
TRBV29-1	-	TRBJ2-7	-	TGCAGCGTCACTGGTACGACCTACGAGCAGTACTTC	CSVTGTTYEQYF
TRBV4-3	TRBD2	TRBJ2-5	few	TGCGCCAGCAGCCAAGATCACAGCGGGAGGTACCAAGAGACCCAGTACTTC	CASSQDHSGRYQETQYF
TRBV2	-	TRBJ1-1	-	TGTGCCAGCAGTGAAATCGGACAGTCGGGCACTGAAGCTTTCTTT	CASSEIGQSGTEAFF
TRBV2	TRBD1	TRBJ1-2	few	TGTGCCAGCAGTCCGGACAGGAATAGCGGCTACACCTTC	CASSPDRNSGYTF
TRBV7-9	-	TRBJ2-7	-	TGTGCCAGCAGCTTGGGCCAGGGGGGCTCCTACGAGCAGTACTTC	CASSLGQGGSYEQYF
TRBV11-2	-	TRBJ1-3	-	TGTGCCAGCAGCCTAGGGAACTCTGGAAACACCATATATTTT	CASSLGNSGNTIYF
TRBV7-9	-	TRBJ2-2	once	TGTGCCAGCAGCTTCTCAGCGAACACCGGGGAGCTGTTTTTT	CASSFSANTGELFF
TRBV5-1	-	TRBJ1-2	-	TGCGCCAGCAGCGTGGGGACCGTCACCCAGGATGGCTACACCTTC	CASSVGTVTQDGYTF
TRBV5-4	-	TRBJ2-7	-	TGTGCCAGCAGCTCCAAAAAGGCAGGGGACGAGCAGTACTTC	CASSSKKAGDEQYF
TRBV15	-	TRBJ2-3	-	TGTGCCACCAGCAGAGTGGGGGGGCCGCAGTATTTT	CATSRVGGPQYF
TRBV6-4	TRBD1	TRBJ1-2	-	TGTGCCAGCTCGGGACAGGGCTATGGCTACACCTTC	CASSGQGYGYTF
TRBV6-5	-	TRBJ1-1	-	TGTGCCAGCAGCGGGTGGGGAGGCCGAGTCACTGAAGCTTTCTTT	CASSGWGGRVTEAFF
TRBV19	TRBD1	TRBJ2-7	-	TGTGCCAGTAAAGGCAGGGGGTACGAGCAGTACTTC	CASKGRGYEQYF
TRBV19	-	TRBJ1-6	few	TGTGCCAGTAGTATAGGACCCGATTCACCCCTCCACTTT	CASSIGPDSPLHF
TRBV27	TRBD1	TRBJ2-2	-	TGTGCCAGCAGTTTGACAGGGAGCACCGGGGAGCTGTTTTTT	CASSLTGSTGELFF
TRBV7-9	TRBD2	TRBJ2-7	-	TGTGCCAGCAGCCTCCTGGGACTAGGCGAGCAGTACTTC	CASSLLGLGEQYF
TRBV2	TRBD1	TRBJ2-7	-	TGTGCCAGCAGAAGGACAGGGGCCTACGAGCAGTACTTC	CASRRTGAYEQYF
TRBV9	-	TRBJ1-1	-	TGTGCCAGCAGCGAGACTCCGGTGAACACTGAAGCTTTCTTT	CASSETPVNTEAFF
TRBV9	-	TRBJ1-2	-	TGTGCCAGCAGCGTAGGTAACAGCAACTATGGCTACACCTTC	CASSVGNSNYGYTF
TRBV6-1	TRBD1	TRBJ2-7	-	TGTGCCGCGCCGGGCAGGGGGCCTTACGAGCAGTACTTC	CAAPGRGPYEQYF
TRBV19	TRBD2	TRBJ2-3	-	TGTGCCACCCGGGAGGGGGTTTACACAGATACGCAGTATTTT	CATREGVYTDTQYF
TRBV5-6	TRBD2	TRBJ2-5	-	TGTGCCAGCAGCTTGCGCCTGGCTAGCGGGAGTGGGGAGACCCAGTACTTC	CASSLRLASGSGETQYF
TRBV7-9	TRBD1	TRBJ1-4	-	TGTGCCAGCAGCGCATCCGGGACAGGGTCTGAAAAACTGTTTTTT	CASSASGTGSEKLFF
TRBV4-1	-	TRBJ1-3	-	TGCGCCAGCAGCCAAGAGGCAAGGCGCGGACGAAGCTCTGGAAACACCATATATTTT	CASSQEARRGRSSGNTIYF
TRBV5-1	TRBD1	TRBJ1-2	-	TGCGCCAGCACCGATGTACCAGGGGGCACCGGCTATGGCTACACCTTC	CASTDVPGGTGYGYTF
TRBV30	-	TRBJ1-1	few	TGTGCCTGGAATCCGGGCCTAACGGCTGAAGCTTTCTTT	CAWNPGLTAEAFF
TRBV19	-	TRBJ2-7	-	TGTGCCAGTAGTCCCCTGGGGGGAATCTACGAGCAGTACTTC	CASSPLGGIYEQYF
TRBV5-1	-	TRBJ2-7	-	TGCGCCAGCAGGCCCATAAGTAAAAGCGAGCAGTACTTC	CASRPISKSEQYF
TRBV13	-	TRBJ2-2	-	TGTGCCAGCAGCTTAGATGGTAACACCGGGGAGCTGTTTTTT	CASSLDGNTGELFF